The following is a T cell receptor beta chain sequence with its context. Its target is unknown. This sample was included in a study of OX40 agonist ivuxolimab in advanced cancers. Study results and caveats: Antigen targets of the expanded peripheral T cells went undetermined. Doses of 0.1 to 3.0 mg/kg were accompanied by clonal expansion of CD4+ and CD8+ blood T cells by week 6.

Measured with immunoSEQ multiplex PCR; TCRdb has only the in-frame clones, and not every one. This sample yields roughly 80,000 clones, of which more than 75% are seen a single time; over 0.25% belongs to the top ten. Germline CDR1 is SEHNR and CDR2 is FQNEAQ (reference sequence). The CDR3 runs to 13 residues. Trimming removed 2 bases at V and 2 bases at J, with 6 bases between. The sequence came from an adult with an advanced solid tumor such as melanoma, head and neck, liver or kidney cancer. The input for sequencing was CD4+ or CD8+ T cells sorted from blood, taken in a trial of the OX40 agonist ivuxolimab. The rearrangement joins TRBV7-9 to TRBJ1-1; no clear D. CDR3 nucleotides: TGTGCCAGCAGCTTAAGGATAAACACTGAAGCTTTCTTT. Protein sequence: CASSLRINTEAFF.